These T cell receptor beta chains were read from a single sample in a study of long-term antiretroviral therapy in people with HIV. TCRdb's table, derived via immunoSEQ multiplex PCR, lists solely in-frame clones and lacks some. The sample consists of roughly 9,000 clones, around 77% of them appearing once. Sequenced material: unsorted PBMCs, taken 0.4 years before starting antiretroviral therapy. These receptors all stem from a man in his thirties or forties with HIV. CDR3s include the opening cysteine and the closing phenylalanine or tryptophan. A D gene is named only where the DNA matches it firmly. Some rows mark clone size as missing; the rest say once, few, many or name a class of expanded clone.

- TRBJ1-1 TRBV9 - TGTGCCAGCAGCCTGGGGACCTTTAGGAACACTGAAGCTTTCTTT CASSLGTFRNTEAFF
TRBD1 TRBJ2-7 TRBV5-1 - TGCGCCAGCAGCCTCGGGACAGGGGGCTCCGAGCAGTACTTC CASSLGTGGSEQYF
TRBD1 TRBJ1-5 TRBV18 - TGTGCCAGCTCACGCGGACAGGGGTTTATAGTTAGCAATCAGCCCCAGCATTTT CASSRGQGFIVSNQPQHF
TRBD2 TRBJ2-1 TRBV12-5 - TGTGCTAGTGGTCCCAAAGCGGGGGCCTACAATGAGCAGTTCTTC CASGPKAGAYNEQFF
TRBD2 TRBJ2-2 TRBV11-3 - TGTGCCAGCAGCCCCGGGGGGGGTGATGAGGCCGGGGAGCTGTTTTTT CASSPGGGDEAGELFF
TRBD1 TRBJ2-1 TRBV15 few TGTGCCACCGGTCAGGGGACAGGGTTGCGCGAGCAGTTCTTC CATGQGTGLREQFF
- TRBJ1-2 TRBV5-4 - TGTGCCAGCAGCTTGGCCGGGAACGACGGCTACACCTTC CASSLAGNDGYTF
- TRBJ1-3 TRBV9 - TGTGCCAGCAGCGTAGCTGCCTCTGGAAACACCATATATTTT CASSVAASGNTIYF
TRBD1 TRBJ1-1 TRBV14 - TGTGCCAGCAGCCAAGCGGGACAGGGTTGGACTGAAGCTTTCTTT CASSQAGQGWTEAFF
- TRBJ1-3 TRBV29-1 - TGCAGCGTCATGACAGGAAACACCATATATTTT CSVMTGNTIYF
- TRBJ1-5 TRBV19 - TGTGCCAGTAGTATTCGACCCGGCCAGCGCAATCAGCCCCAGCATTTT CASSIRPGQRNQPQHF
TRBD2 TRBJ2-3 TRBV5-5 - TGTGCCAGCAGCTTGCGGGCGGGGGGGCCCACAGATACGCAGTATTTT CASSLRAGGPTDTQYF
- TRBJ2-7 TRBV2 - TGTGCCAGCAGTGAAGACCTAGCCCACGAGCAGTACTTC CASSEDLAHEQYF
- TRBJ1-5 TRBV11-2 medium-sized TGTGCCAGCAGCTTAACAGGTTCGGGGGGTCAGCCCCAGCATTTT CASSLTGSGGQPQHF
- TRBJ1-5 TRBV19 - TGTGCCAGTAGTATGGGAAGGTCGAGGGGTGGTCAGCCCCAGCATTTT CASSMGRSRGGQPQHF
TRBD1 TRBJ1-4 TRBV5-1 - TGCGCCAGCAGCTTGGGGGACAGGGCGAATGAAAAACTGTTTTTT CASSLGDRANEKLFF
- TRBJ2-7 TRBV6-5 - TGTGCCAGCAGTTACGGGTTAGGCTCCTACGAGCAGTACTTC CASSYGLGSYEQYF
- TRBJ2-3 TRBV10-2 few TGCGCCAGCAGTGAGGTGGGCGGTCGGACGCAGTATTTT CASSEVGGRTQYF
- TRBJ1-5 TRBV18 - TGTGCCAGCTCACCAGGAGAGGGTAATCAGCCCCAGCATTTT CASSPGEGNQPQHF
- TRBJ1-1 TRBV28 - TGTGCCACCAGCACCTTCCCGCGCACGAACACTGAAGCTTTCTTT CATSTFPRTNTEAFF
TRBD1 TRBJ1-2 TRBV27 few TGTGCCAGCAGTGGGGACAGGGTGGGCTACACCTTC CASSGDRVGYTF